A single sample is the source of the 32 T cell receptor beta chains below, sequenced in a study of cytomegalovirus exposure and HLA in healthy donors. The assay was immunoSEQ multiplex PCR, and TCRdb's table has in-frame clones only and misses some. The sample holds 100,000 to 150,000 clones, almost 90% seen once. Input material: PBMCs. The source of these receptors is a man younger than 45 in good health and CMV-seronegative.

This chain connects TRBV11-2 to TRBJ2-4, with D possibly TRBD2 on 5 matching bases. This CDR3 contains 11 residues. Looked up from germline, CDR1 is SGHAT and CDR2 is FQNNGV. Trimming stripped 5 bases from V and 7 bases from J, with 6 bases between. CDR3 residues: CASSTSNIQYF. The CDR3 DNA sequence: TGTGCCAGCAGCACTAGTAACATTCAGTACTTC.

The chain joins TRBV5-1 to TRBJ2-7; 8 bases match TRBD2. The CDR3 covers 15 residues. Germline values: CDR1 SGHRS, CDR2 YFSETQ. V lost 0 bases to trimming and J lost 2 bases; unmatched junction nucleotides: 4. As DNA, the CDR3 is TGCGCCAGCAGCTTGGTGGCGGGAGGCGCCTACGAGCAGTACTTC. The encoded protein is CASSLVAGGAYEQYF.

The CDR3 loop is CASSFGGPNQPQHF. For the CDR3, the DNA is TGTGCCAGCAGTTTTGGGGGCCCCAATCAGCCCCAGCATTTT. The genes are TRBV27 and TRBJ1-5, with D possibly TRBD1 on 6 matching bases. CDR1 and CDR2 (germline): MNHEY, SMNVEV (reference sequence). Trimming shortened V by 3 bases and J by 3 bases, and 9 bases separated the two germline ends. The length of the CDR3 is 14 residues.

V usage is TRBV4-1 and J usage is TRBJ1-6, with no clear D. The length of the CDR3 is 15 residues. The germline gives CDR1 MGHRA, CDR2 YSYEKL. Trimming pared 0 bases from V and 4 bases from J, leaving 7 bases between. This CDR3 is CASSQERTYNSPLHF. CDR3 in DNA: TGCGCCAGCAGCCAAGAACGGACTTATAATTCACCCCTCCACTTT.

This chain uses TRBV30 with TRBJ2-2; D not certain. Deletions cut 0 bases from V and 2 bases from J, with 10 bases between. This CDR3 has 15 residues. CDR1 and CDR2 (germline): GTSNPN, SVGIG (reference sequence). The DNA for the CDR3 is TGTGCCTGGAGTGTCCGCGTCTTAAACACCGGGGAGCTGTTTTTT. It encodes CAWSVRVLNTGELFF.

The gene calls are TRBV7-3 and TRBJ2-3, with 9 bases fitting TRBD2. The V segment lost 1 base and the J segment 0 bases; nucleotides outside the gene matches: 5. Looked up from germline, CDR1 is SGHTA and CDR2 is FQGTGA. CDR3 size: 17 residues. CDR3 in amino acids: CASSLMSSGDSTDTQYF. The CDR3 nucleotides read TGTGCCAGCAGCTTAATGTCTAGCGGGGATAGCACAGATACGCAGTATTTT.

The chain is built from TRBV30 and TRBJ1-1; 7 bases match TRBD1. The CDR3 totals 14 residues. With 6 bases clipped from V and 4 bases from J, the junction kept 11 bases outside the gene matches. The germline gives CDR1 GTSNPN, CDR2 SVGIG (reference sequence). The DNA of the CDR3 is TGTGCCTGTAAACAGGGGCTGGGGAGCACTGAAGCTTTCTTT. This gives the protein CACKQGLGSTEAFF.

This clone was found once. In nucleotides, the CDR3 is TGTGCCAGCAGCCCACCAGGGGATCCAGATACGCAGTATTTT. This gives the protein CASSPPGDPDTQYF. The gene calls are TRBV11-2 and TRBJ2-3, with D perhaps matching TRBD1 (6 bases). Germline lookup yields CDR1 SGHAT and CDR2 FQNNGV. The V end lost 5 bases, the J end lost 4 bases, and 13 bases lay between the germline ends. The CDR3 covers 14 residues.

The V and J genes are TRBV9 and TRBJ1-2; no reliable D call. CDR3 length: 17 residues. With 0 bases removed from V and 4 bases from J, the gap between germline ends came to 19 bases. Germline CDR1 is SGDLS and CDR2 is YYNGEE. DNA of the CDR3: TGTGCCAGCAGCGTAGGTCCCCCCGGGCCGGGGAGCTATGGCTACACCTTC. Encoded protein: CASSVGPPGPGSYGYTF.

The CDR3 loop is CGSGSSQPQHF. The CDR3 coding sequence is TGCGGCTCAGGGTCCTCTCAGCCCCAGCATTTT. The chain links TRBV20-1 to TRBJ1-5; D may be TRBD1 (5 bases). Germline V CDR1 and CDR2: DFQATT, SNEGSKA (reference sequence). The CDR3 is 11 residues long.

The chain carries TRBV7-9 and TRBJ2-7, with 12 bases matching TRBD2. With 4 bases clipped from V and 1 base from J, the junction kept 8 bases outside the gene matches. CDR3 length: 17 amino acids. The germline gives CDR1 SEHNR, CDR2 FQNEAQ (reference sequence). CDR3 amino acids: CASSSPDGLAGSYEQYF. CDR3 nucleotide sequence: TGTGCCAGCAGCTCCCCCGACGGACTAGCGGGATCCTACGAGCAGTACTTC.

The DNA of the CDR3 is TGTGCCAGCAGCCAGGACAGGGGGGTAATAGCCAAAAACATTCAGTACTTC. Encoded protein: CASSQDRGVIAKNIQYF. The chain joins TRBV5-6 to TRBJ2-4; the match to TRBD1 covers 10 bases. Trimming at V came to 4 bases and at J to 0 bases, leaving 7 bases not matched to a gene. The CDR3 totals 17 residues. CDR1 and CDR2 from the germline V gene are SGHDT and YYEEEE.

The V gene is TRBV19, the J gene TRBJ2-2, with 9 bases matching TRBD2. V shed 3 bases and J 9 bases; nucleotides not matched to a gene: 11. The CDR3 is 16 residues long. Germline loops: CDR1 LNHDA, CDR2 SQIVND (reference sequence). Here the CDR3 DNA reads TGTGCCAGTAGTATCTCAGGAGCTAGCGGGAACCGGGAGCTGTTTTTT. It encodes CASSISGASGNRELFF. The whole variable domain, remainder taken from reference TRBV19 and TRBJ2-2, is DGGITQSPKYLFRKEGQNVTLSCEQNLNHDAMYWYRQDPGQGLRLIYYSQIVNDFQKGDIAEGYSVSREKKESFPLTVTSAQKNPTAFYLCASSISGASGNRELFFGEGSRLTVL.

The chain has TRBV6-5 and TRBJ2-7; weak D call: TRBD2 (6 bases). Germline V gene lookup returns CDR1 MNHEY and CDR2 SVGAGI. This CDR3 spans 13 amino acids. V shed 3 bases and J shed 7 bases, with 13 bases lying between them. The CDR3 DNA reads TGTGCCAGCAGTTATTCGGGGGTGTGGGAGCAGTACTTC. This codes for CASSYSGVWEQYF.

The chain links TRBV10-1 to TRBJ1-1; D uncertain. The CDR3 has 13 residues. Germline values: CDR1 WNHNN, CDR2 SYGVQD (reference sequence). Trimming pared 0 bases from V and 2 bases from J, leaving 4 bases between. CDR3 nucleotides: TGCGCCAGCAGTGAGTCGTTAAACACTGAAGCTTTCTTT. Encoded protein: CASSESLNTEAFF.

The chain employs TRBV5-4 and TRBJ2-3, with 14 bases that match TRBD2. There are 17 residues in the CDR3. Losses at the gene ends were 4 bases for V and 3 bases for J; bases not matched to a gene: 7. Germline V gene sequence: CDR1 SGHNT, CDR2 YYREEE (reference sequence). CDR3 bases: TGTGCCAGCAGCGCGACTAGCGGGAGGGCCCGGACAGATACGCAGTATTTT. The encoded protein is CASSATSGRARTDTQYF.

The sample holds a few counts of this clone. The chain employs TRBV5-1 and TRBJ1-1; D is unresolved. The CDR3 spans 12 residues. The germline gives CDR1 SGHRS, CDR2 YFSETQ. The V gene lost 1 base and the J gene lost 6 bases, with 7 bases spanning the gap. The CDR3 sequence: CASSLYPAEAFF. DNA of the CDR3: TGCGCCAGCAGCTTGTATCCGGCTGAAGCTTTCTTT. Looking up the rest from reference TRBV5-1 and TRBJ1-1 gives the full variable domain: KAGVTQTPRYLIKTRGQQVTLSCSPISGHRSVSWYQQTPGQGLQFLFEYFSETQRNKGNFPGRFSGRQFSNSRSEMNVSTLELGDSALYLCASSLYPAEAFFGQGTRLTVV.

The V call is TRBV18, the J call TRBJ1-1, with 9 bases aligning to TRBD1. V trimming: 6 bases; J trimming: 1 base; junction bases outside the gene matches: 0. Germline V gene data show CDR1 as KGHSH and CDR2 as LQKENI. This CDR3 region has 13 residues. The CDR3: CASSGQGNTEAFF. In DNA form, the CDR3 reads TGTGCCAGCTCGGGACAGGGGAACACTGAAGCTTTCTTT.

The chain combines TRBV30 with TRBJ2-1, with 10 bases identical to TRBD2. The CDR3 length is 13 residues. The trim removed 1 base at V and 15 bases at J, leaving 9 bases unmatched. The V gene's germline CDR1 is GTSNPN and CDR2 SVGIG (reference sequence). CDR3 coding DNA: TGTGCCTGGAGTGGACTAGCGGGCTTGGTGGCGTTCTTC. Translated: CAWSGLAGLVAFF.

The rearrangement links TRBV7-9 to TRBJ1-2; maybe TRBD1 (5 bases). This CDR3 region has 14 residues. The germline V and J ends were trimmed by 1 base and 5 bases, with 11 bases remaining between them. Germline V gives CDR1 SEHNR, CDR2 FQNEAQ (reference sequence). CDR3 DNA sequence: TGTGCCAGCAGCTTAGGTGGCAGGGTTTATGGCTACACCTTC. Protein: CASSLGGRVYGYTF.

This sequence joins TRBV10-3 and TRBJ2-7; D perhaps matches TRBD2 (6 bases). The CDR3 contains 13 residues. CDR1 is ENHRY and CDR2 is SYGVKD in the germline V gene. With 7 bases removed from V and 7 bases from J, the gap between germline ends came to 17 bases. In nucleotides, the CDR3 is TGTGCCATCAAGACGGGACTTGATGGAGAGCAGTACTTC. This encodes CAIKTGLDGEQYF.

CDR3 coding DNA: TGTGCCAGCGGGAGAAACGGAGGCTACACCTTC. Amino acid sequence: CASGRNGGYTF. V is TRBV27 and J is TRBJ1-2; D ambiguous. The CDR3 has 11 amino acids. The germline gives CDR1 MNHEY, CDR2 SMNVEV (reference sequence). Between the trimmed V and J ends, which lost 8 bases and 8 bases, there was a span of 12 bases.

The chain carries TRBV19 and TRBJ2-1, with 9 bases identical to TRBD2. Losses at the gene ends were 0 bases for V and 1 base for J; bases not matched to a gene: 7. This CDR3 contains 18 residues. Looked up from germline, CDR1 is LNHDA and CDR2 is SQIVND (reference sequence). The CDR3 sequence is CASSIDYRLAASYNEQFF. In DNA, the CDR3 is TGTGCCAGTAGTATAGATTATCGACTAGCGGCTTCCTACAATGAGCAGTTCTTC.

The chain links TRBV4-1 to TRBJ2-1; TRBD2 matches 15 bases. Looked up from germline, CDR1 is MGHRA and CDR2 is YSYEKL. Trimming took 4 bases from V and 9 from J; bases not matched to a gene: 7. The CDR3 totals 16 residues. This chain's CDR3 is CASSPYEGLAGGEQFF. Written as DNA, the CDR3 is TGCGCCAGCAGCCCGTACGAGGGACTAGCGGGAGGTGAGCAGTTCTTC.

The chain uses TRBV12-5 and TRBJ2-3; D possibly corresponds to TRBD2 (6 bases). V was shortened by 5 bases and J by 0 bases, with 12 bases between the two germline ends. The V gene's germline CDR1 is LGHNT and CDR2 FRNRAP. The CDR3 runs to 15 residues. The CDR3 sequence is CASGLMGLSTDTQYF. CDR3 DNA sequence: TGTGCTAGTGGTCTAATGGGACTTAGCACAGATACGCAGTATTTT.

This chain joins TRBV30 and TRBJ1-2, with D possibly being TRBD1 (5 bases). The CDR3 has 14 amino acids. Germline loops: CDR1 GTSNPN, CDR2 SVGIG (reference sequence). V dropped 4 bases and J dropped 4 bases, with 16 bases sitting between them. Written as DNA, the CDR3 is TGTGCCTGGAAGTACACTCAGGACATCTATGGCTACACCTTC. It encodes CAWKYTQDIYGYTF.

Remarks on this clone: Other nucleotide sequences from this sample produce the same CDR3. The chain is built from TRBV5-1 and TRBJ2-7, with 9 bases fitting TRBD1. The J segment lost 3 bases and the V segment lost 0 bases, leaving 4 bases of the junction unmatched. The CDR3 has 15 amino acids. Germline CDR1 is SGHRS and CDR2 is YFSETQ. For the CDR3, the DNA is TGCGCCAGCAGCTTGGGGGGACAGGGATTCTACGAGCAGTACTTC. It translates to CASSLGGQGFYEQYF.

This chain connects TRBV5-1 to TRBJ2-7; 10 bases line up with TRBD1. Per germline, CDR1 SGHRS and CDR2 YFSETQ. V was pared by 4 bases and J by 5 bases, with 12 bases of the junction left unmatched. The CDR3 totals 16 residues. The CDR3 spells CASSPTSGTGAHEQYF. DNA for the CDR3: TGCGCCAGCAGCCCAACTTCCGGGACAGGGGCCCACGAGCAGTACTTC.

The chain has TRBV10-3 and TRBJ1-2, with 10 bases lining up with TRBD1. The V segment lost 11 bases and the J segment 7 bases; nucleotides outside the gene matches: 10. The CDR3 is 13 residues long. The germline V gene encodes CDR1 ENHRY and CDR2 SYGVKD. In DNA, the CDR3 is TGTGCCGTCTTGACCGGGACAGGGGCTGGCTACACCTTC. Residues: CAVLTGTGAGYTF.

The chain joins TRBV5-5 to TRBJ2-7, with a weak D call TRBD1 (5 bases). Germline CDR1 SGHKS, CDR2 YYEKEE (reference sequence). The CDR3 has 15 residues. V lost 4 bases and J lost 4, with 18 bases in between. The CDR3 nucleotides read TGTGCCAGCAGCGCTACAGGTTTCGGGTTTTACGAGCAGTACTTC. It specifies CASSATGFGFYEQYF. Combining the CDR3 with reference TRBV5-5 and TRBJ2-7 gives the whole variable domain DAGVTQSPTHLIKTRGQQVTLRCSPISGHKSVSWYQQVLGQGPQFIFQYYEKEERGRGNFPDRFSARQFPNYSSELNVNALLLGDSALYLCASSATGFGFYEQYFGPGTRLTVT.

The V and J genes are TRBV12-5 and TRBJ2-3; TRBD2 matches at 8 bases. This CDR3 is 16 amino acids long. V lost 0 bases, J lost 4 bases, and 6 bases stayed unmatched. Germline V gene lookup returns CDR1 LGHNT and CDR2 FRNRAP. The DNA of the CDR3 is TGTGCTAGTGGTTTGGTGACTAGCGCAAAATCAGATACGCAGTATTTT. The encoded protein is CASGLVTSAKSDTQYF.

The sample holds a few counts of this clone. The rearrangement uses TRBV18 and TRBJ1-2; D is unclear. V lost 6 bases, J lost 8 bases, and 16 bases lay in between. The CDR3 is made up of 13 amino acids. The germline V gene encodes CDR1 KGHSH and CDR2 LQKENI. The CDR3 loop reads CASSPDGEGGYTF. The CDR3 region has the DNA TGTGCCAGCTCTCCGGACGGAGAGGGCGGCTACACCTTC.